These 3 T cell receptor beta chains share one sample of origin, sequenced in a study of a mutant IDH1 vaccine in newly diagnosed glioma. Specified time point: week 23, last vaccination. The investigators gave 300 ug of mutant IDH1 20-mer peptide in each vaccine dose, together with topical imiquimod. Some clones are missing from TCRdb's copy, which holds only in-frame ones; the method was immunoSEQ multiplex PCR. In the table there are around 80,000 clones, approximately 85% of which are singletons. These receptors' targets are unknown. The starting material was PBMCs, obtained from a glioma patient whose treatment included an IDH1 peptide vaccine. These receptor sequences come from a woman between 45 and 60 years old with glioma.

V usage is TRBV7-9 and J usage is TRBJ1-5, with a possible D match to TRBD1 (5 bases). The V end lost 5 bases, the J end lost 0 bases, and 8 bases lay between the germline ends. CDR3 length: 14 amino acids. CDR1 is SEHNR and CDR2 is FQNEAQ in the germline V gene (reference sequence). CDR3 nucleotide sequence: TGTGCCAGCAGCCGGGACTTTAGCAATCAGCCCCAGCATTTT. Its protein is CASSRDFSNQPQHF.

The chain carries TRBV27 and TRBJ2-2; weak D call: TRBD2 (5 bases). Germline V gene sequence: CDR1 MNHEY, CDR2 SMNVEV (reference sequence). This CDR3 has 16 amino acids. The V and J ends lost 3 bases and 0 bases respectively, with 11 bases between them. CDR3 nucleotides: TGTGCCAGCAGTTTCTTCCCAGCGGCGAACACCGGGGAGCTGTTTTTT. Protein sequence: CASSFFPAANTGELFF.

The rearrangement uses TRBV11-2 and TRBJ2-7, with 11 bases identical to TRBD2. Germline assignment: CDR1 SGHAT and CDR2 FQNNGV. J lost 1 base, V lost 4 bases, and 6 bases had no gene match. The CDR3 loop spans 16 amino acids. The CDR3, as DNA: TGTGCCAGCAGCTCTTTACTAGCGGGAGATTCCTACGAGCAGTACTTC. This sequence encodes CASSSLLAGDSYEQYF.